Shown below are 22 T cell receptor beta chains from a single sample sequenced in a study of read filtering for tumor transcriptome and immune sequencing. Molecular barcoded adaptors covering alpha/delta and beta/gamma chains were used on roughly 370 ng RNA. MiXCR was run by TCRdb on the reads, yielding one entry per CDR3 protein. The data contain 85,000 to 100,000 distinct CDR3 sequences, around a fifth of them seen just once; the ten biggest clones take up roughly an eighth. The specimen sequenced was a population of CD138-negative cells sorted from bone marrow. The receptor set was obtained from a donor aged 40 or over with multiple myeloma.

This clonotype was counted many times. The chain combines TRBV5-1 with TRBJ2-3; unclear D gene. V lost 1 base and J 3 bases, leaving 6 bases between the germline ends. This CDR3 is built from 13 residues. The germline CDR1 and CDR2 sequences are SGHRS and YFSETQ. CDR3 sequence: CASSLSETDTQYF. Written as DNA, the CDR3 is TGCGCCAGCAGCTTGTCGGAAACAGATACGCAGTATTTT.

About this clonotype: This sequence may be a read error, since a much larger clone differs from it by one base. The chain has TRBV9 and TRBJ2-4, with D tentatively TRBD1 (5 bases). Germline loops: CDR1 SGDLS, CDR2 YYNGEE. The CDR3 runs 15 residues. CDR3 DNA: TGTGCCAGCAGCGTAGGTCAGGGCCCAAAAAACACTCAGTACTTC. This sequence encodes CASSVGQGPKNTQYF.

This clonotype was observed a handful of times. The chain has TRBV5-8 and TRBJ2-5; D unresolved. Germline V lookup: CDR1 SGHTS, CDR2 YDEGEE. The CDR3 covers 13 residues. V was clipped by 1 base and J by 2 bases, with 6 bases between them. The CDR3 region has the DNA TGTGCCAGCAGCTTGTCACAACAAGAGACCCAGTACTTC. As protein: CASSLSQQETQYF.

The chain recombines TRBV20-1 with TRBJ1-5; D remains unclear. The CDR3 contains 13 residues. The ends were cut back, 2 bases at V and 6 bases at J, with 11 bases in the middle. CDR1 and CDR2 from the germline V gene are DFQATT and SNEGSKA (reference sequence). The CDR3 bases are TGCAGTGCTAGAAAAGGGTTTAGTCAGCCCCAGCATTTT. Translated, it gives CSARKGFSQPQHF.

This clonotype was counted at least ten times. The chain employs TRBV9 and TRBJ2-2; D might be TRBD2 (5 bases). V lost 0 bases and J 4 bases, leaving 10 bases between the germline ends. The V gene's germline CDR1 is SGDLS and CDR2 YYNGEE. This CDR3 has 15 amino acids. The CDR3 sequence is CASSVGGKGTGELFF. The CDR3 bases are TGTGCCAGCAGCGTAGGAGGGAAAGGCACCGGGGAGCTGTTTTTT.

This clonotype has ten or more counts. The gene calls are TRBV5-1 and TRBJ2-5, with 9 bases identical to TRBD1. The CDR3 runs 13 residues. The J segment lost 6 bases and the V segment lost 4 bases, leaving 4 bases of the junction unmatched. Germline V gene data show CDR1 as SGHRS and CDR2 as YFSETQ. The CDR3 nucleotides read TGCGCCAGCAGCCCGACAGGGGGTAAGACCCAGTACTTC. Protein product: CASSPTGGKTQYF.

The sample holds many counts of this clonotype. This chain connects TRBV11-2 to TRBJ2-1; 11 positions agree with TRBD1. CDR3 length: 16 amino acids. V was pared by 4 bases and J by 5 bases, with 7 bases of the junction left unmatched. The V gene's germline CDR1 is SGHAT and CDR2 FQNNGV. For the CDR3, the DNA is TGTGCCAGCAGCTCCTACGGACAGGGGGCGAACAATGAGCAGTTCTTC. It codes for CASSSYGQGANNEQFF.

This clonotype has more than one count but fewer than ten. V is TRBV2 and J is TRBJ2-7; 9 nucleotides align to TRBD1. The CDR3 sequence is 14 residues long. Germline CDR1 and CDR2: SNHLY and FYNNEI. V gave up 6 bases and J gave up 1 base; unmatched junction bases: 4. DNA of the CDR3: TGTGCCAGCAGCCCGACAGGGGGGTCCTACGAGCAGTACTTC. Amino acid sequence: CASSPTGGSYEQYF.

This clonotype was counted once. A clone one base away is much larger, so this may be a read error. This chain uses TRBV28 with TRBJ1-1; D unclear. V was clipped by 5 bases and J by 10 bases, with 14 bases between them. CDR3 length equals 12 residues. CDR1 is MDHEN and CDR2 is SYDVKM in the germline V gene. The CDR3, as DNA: TGTGCCAGCAGTGCGTCGTTATTGGTAGCTTTCTTT. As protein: CASSASLLVAFF. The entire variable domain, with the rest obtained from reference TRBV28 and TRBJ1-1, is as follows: DVKVTQSSRYLVKRTGEKVFLECVQDMDHENMFWYRQDPGLGLRLIYFSYDVKMKEKGDIPEGYSVSREKKERFSLILESASTNQTSMYLCASSASLLVAFFGQGTRLTVV.

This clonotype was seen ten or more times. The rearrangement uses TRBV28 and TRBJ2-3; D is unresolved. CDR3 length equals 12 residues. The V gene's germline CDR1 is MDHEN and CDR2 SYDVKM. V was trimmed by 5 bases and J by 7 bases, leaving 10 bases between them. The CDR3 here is CASSLPFNTQYF. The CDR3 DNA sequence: TGTGCCAGCAGTCTGCCGTTTAATACGCAGTATTTT. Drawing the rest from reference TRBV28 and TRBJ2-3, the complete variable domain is DVKVTQSSRYLVKRTGEKVFLECVQDMDHENMFWYRQDPGLGLRLIYFSYDVKMKEKGDIPEGYSVSREKKERFSLILESASTNQTSMYLCASSLPFNTQYFGPGTRLTVL.

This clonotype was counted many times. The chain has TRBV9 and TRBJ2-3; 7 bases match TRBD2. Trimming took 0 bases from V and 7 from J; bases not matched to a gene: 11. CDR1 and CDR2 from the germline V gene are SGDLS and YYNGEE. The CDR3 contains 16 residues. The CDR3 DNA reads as TGTGCCAGCAGCGTAGGGGCAGCGGGACCCTTGCATACGCAGTATTTT. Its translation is CASSVGAAGPLHTQYF.

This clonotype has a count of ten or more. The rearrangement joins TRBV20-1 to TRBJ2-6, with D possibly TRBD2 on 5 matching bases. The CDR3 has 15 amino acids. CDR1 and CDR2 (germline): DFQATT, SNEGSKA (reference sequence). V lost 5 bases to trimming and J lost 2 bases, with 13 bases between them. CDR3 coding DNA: TGCAGTGCTCAAGACCGGGGTACTGGGGCCAACGTCCTGACTTTC. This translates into CSAQDRGTGANVLTF.

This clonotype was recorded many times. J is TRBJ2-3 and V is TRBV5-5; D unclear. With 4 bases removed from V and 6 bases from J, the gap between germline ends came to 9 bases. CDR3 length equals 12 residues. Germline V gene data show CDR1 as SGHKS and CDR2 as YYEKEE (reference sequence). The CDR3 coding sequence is TGTGCCAGCAGCCAATCCGTCGATACGCAGTATTTT. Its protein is CASSQSVDTQYF.

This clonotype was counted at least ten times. DNA for the CDR3: TGTGCCAGCAGTCCATATGGACCGGAGAGAGGCTACACCTTC. Translation gives CASSPYGPERGYTF. The rearrangement uses TRBV27 and TRBJ1-2; D call uncertain. The CDR3 has 14 residues. Deletions cut 5 bases from V and 8 bases from J, with 18 bases between. Germline lookup yields CDR1 MNHEY and CDR2 SMNVEV (reference sequence).

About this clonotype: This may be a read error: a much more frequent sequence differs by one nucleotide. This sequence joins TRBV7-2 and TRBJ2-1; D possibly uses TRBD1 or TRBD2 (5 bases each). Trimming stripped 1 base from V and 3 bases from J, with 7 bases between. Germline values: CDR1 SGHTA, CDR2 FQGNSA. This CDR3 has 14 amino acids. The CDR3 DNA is TGTGCCAGCAGCTTAGGGGACCTCTACAATGAGCAGTTCTTC. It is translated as CASSLGDLYNEQFF.

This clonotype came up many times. The CDR3 DNA reads TGTGCCAGCAGGAAGGATGGGGGGTCCGCCTACAATGAGCAGTTCTTC. This translates into CASRKDGGSAYNEQFF. The chain uses TRBV27 and TRBJ2-1; the D gene is possibly TRBD2 (6 bases). V dropped 6 bases and J dropped 2 bases, with 17 bases sitting between them. CDR3 size: 16 residues. Germline lookup yields CDR1 MNHEY and CDR2 SMNVEV (reference sequence).

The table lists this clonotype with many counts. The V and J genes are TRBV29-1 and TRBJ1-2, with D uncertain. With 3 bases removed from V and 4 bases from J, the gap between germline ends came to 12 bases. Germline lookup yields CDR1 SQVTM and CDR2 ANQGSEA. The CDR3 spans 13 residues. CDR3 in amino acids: CSVELEPSYGYTF. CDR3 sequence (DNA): TGCAGCGTTGAGCTAGAACCTAGCTATGGCTACACCTTC.

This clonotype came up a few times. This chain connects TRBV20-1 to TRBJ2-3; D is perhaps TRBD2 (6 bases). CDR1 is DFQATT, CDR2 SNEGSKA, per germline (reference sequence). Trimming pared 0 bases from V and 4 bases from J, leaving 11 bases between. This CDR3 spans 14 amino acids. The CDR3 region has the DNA TGCAGTGCTAGAGATCTGGGGACTTCAGATACGCAGTATTTT. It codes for CSARDLGTSDTQYF.

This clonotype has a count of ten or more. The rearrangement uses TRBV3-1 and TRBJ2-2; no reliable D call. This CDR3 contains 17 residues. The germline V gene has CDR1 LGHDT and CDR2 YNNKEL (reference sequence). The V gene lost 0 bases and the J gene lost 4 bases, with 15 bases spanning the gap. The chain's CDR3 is CASSQEGLAGSTGELFF. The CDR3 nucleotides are TGTGCCAGCAGCCAAGAAGGGTTGGCAGGCTCCACCGGGGAGCTGTTTTTT.

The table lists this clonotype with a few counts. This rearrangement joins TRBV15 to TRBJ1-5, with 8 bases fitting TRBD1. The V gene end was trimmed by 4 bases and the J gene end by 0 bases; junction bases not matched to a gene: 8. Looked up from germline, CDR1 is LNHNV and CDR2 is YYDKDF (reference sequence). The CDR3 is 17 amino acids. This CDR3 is CATSMDRDYSSNQPQHF. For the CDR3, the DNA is TGTGCCACCAGCATGGACAGGGATTATTCTAGCAATCAGCCCCAGCATTTT.

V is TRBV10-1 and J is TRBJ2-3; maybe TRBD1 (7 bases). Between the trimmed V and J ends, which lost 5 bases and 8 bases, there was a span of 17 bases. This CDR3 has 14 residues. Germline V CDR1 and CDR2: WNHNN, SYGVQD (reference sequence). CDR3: CASSLSTGRRTQYF. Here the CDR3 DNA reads TGCGCCAGCAGTTTATCGACAGGGAGGCGTACGCAGTATTTT.

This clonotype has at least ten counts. DNA for the CDR3: TGTGCCAGTAGTATGAAGGGCGGGGAGCTGTTTTTT. Its protein product is CASSMKGGELFF. The gene calls are TRBV19 and TRBJ2-2, with D hard to call. Germline assignment: CDR1 LNHDA and CDR2 SQIVND (reference sequence). The CDR3 contains 12 residues. V was pared by 3 bases and J by 7 bases, with 6 bases between.